The rows below give T cell receptor beta chains drawn from one sample of a study of T cell repertoires in cytomegalovirus infection. No antigen has been assigned to these receptors. One entry per CDR3 protein results from TCRdb running MiXCR on the reads. Of about 920,000 distinct CDR3 sequences in the sample, roughly 30% were seen once. The sequenced sample was cultured CD8+ T cells from PBMCs, obtained from culture after CMV antigen stimulation. These receptors were obtained from a human donor in good health (CMV status not recorded). Some clones in this sample may be carry-over from other donors' samples. Both conserved end residues are part of each CDR3. D genes are given only for firm matches. Not all rows give a size; the values are once, few, many and, for expanded clones, a class.

J gene,V gene,D gene,CDR3 length,clone size,CDR3 protein,CDR3 DNA
TRBJ1-3,TRBV6-6,.,16,.,CASSSITGLSGNTIYF,TGTGCCAGCAGTTCTATTACAGGGTTATCCGGAAACACCATATATTTT
TRBJ1-1,TRBV11-2,.,15,.,CASSSPQGPDAEAFF,TGTGCCAGCAGCTCACCACAGGGTCCTGACGCTGAAGCTTTCTTT
TRBJ2-3,TRBV6-2/TRBV6-3,TRBD2,15,.,CASSSRLARADTQYF,TGTGCCAGCAGCTCCCGACTAGCTAGGGCAGATACGCAGTATTTT
TRBJ2-1,TRBV10-3,TRBD2,15,.,CAISLAGGTYNEQFF,TGTGCCATCAGTCTAGCGGGGGGCACCTACAATGAGCAGTTCTTC
TRBJ2-1,TRBV9,.,16,.,CASSASLGGPDNEQFF,TGTGCCAGCAGCGCTTCCCTCGGGGGGCCCGACAATGAGCAGTTCTTC
TRBJ2-5,TRBV4-1,TRBD2,18,few,CASSQGFRTSGVQETQYF,TGCGCCAGCAGCCAAGGGTTTCGGACTAGCGGGGTTCAAGAGACCCAGTACTTC
TRBJ1-2,TRBV7-9,TRBD1,15,.,CASSLGTEMNYGYTF,TGTGCCAGCAGCTTGGGGACAGAGATGAACTATGGCTACACCTTC
TRBJ2-2,TRBV5-1,.,16,.,CASSLGAFGSTGELFF,TGCGCCAGCAGCTTGGGCGCCTTTGGGAGCACCGGGGAGCTGTTTTTT
TRBJ1-1,TRBV29-1,.,13,few,CSVRADNRPEAFF,TGCAGCGTTAGGGCAGACAACCGCCCTGAAGCTTTCTTT
TRBJ2-4,TRBV15,TRBD2,17,.,CATSRDGAGGPEDIQYF,TGTGCCACCAGCAGAGATGGAGCGGGGGGGCCTGAGGACATTCAGTACTTC
TRBJ2-3,TRBV7-6,.,13,once,CASSGEHTDTQYF,TGTGCCAGCAGCGGGGAGCACACAGATACGCAGTATTTT
TRBJ1-2,TRBV7-6,.,15,few,CASSFSRAGRDGYTF,TGTGCCAGCAGCTTTTCGAGGGCGGGGCGGGATGGCTACACCTTC
TRBJ2-1,TRBV7-6,.,16,.,CASSPSGAPAYNEQFF,TGTGCCAGCAGCCCATCGGGGGCCCCGGCCTACAATGAGCAGTTCTTC
TRBJ2-5,TRBV27,TRBD1,19,few,CASSLQHAPTGTGMETQYF,TGTGCCAGCAGTCTGCAACATGCACCTACTGGGACAGGGATGGAGACCCAGTACTTC
TRBJ2-1,TRBV6-1,.,14,many,CASSERGYINEQFF,TGTGCCAGCAGTGAACGGGGTTATATCAATGAGCAGTTCTTC
TRBJ2-5,TRBV25-1,.,10,many,CASSDPPQYF,TGTGCCAGCAGTGATCCCCCCCAGTACTTC
TRBJ1-2,TRBV6-6,.,14,few,CATHRAQGNYGYTF,TGTGCCACCCATCGGGCGCAGGGAAACTATGGCTACACCTTC
TRBJ2-2,TRBV7-9,.,16,.,CASSSIPQGNTGELFF,TGTGCCAGCAGCTCCATACCCCAGGGGAACACCGGGGAGCTGTTTTTT
TRBJ1-5,TRBV7-6,TRBD1,16,few,CASSSADREAYQPQHF,TGTGCCAGCAGCTCCGCTGACAGGGAAGCGTATCAGCCCCAGCATTTT
TRBJ2-2,TRBV7-9,TRBD2,16,.,CASSPQAGVRAGELFF,TGTGCCAGCAGCCCTCAAGCGGGGGTTAGGGCCGGGGAGCTGTTTTTT
TRBJ2-7,TRBV12-3/TRBV12-4,.,14,many,CASSSPGGSDEQYF,TGTGCCAGCAGTTCCCCGGGGGGCTCGGACGAGCAGTACTTC
TRBJ2-7,TRBV2,.,12,few,CASSPGGVGQYF,TGTGCCAGCAGCCCGGGCGGGGTCGGGCAGTACTTC
TRBJ1-4,TRBV7-9,TRBD1,15,few,CASSLQTGGYEKLFF,TGTGCCAGCAGCTTACAGACAGGGGGCTATGAAAAACTGTTTTTT
TRBJ2-7,TRBV29-1,.,14,.,CSVEGTNQGYEQYF,TGCAGCGTTGAGGGAACTAACCAGGGATACGAGCAGTACTTC
TRBJ2-1,TRBV28,.,15,.,CASSHTVSSYNEQFF,TGTGCCAGCAGTCACACAGTGAGCTCCTACAATGAGCAGTTCTTC
TRBJ1-2,TRBV27,.,14,.,CASSLSGVNYGYTF,TGTGCCAGCAGTTTATCGGGGGTCAACTATGGCTACACCTTC
TRBJ1-1,TRBV2,TRBD1,15,few,CASSEAGTGGTEAFF,TGTGCCAGCAGTGAAGCAGGAACAGGGGGTACTGAAGCTTTCTTT
TRBJ2-3,TRBV5-5,.,17,few,CASSLAIAGPFTDTQYF,TGTGCCAGCAGCTTGGCAATTGCGGGGCCCTTCACAGATACGCAGTATTTT
TRBJ2-1,TRBV29-1,TRBD2,14,.,CSATSGGPRNEQFF,TGCAGCGCAACCTCGGGGGGGCCTCGCAATGAGCAGTTCTTC